A single sample gave rise to the 17 T cell receptor beta chains below, sequenced in a study of T cell repertoires in cytomegalovirus infection. TCRdb recomputed calls from the reads with MiXCR, one row per CDR3 protein. The sample has some 150,000 distinct CDR3 sequences; roughly 6% are singletons. Sequencing was carried out using PBMCs. These receptors all come from a human donor in good health (CMV status not recorded). Some clones in this sample may be carry-over from other donors' samples.

This clonotype occurred many times. The chain carries TRBV10-3 and TRBJ1-6; D gene unclear. The CDR3 has 15 residues. Germline V gives CDR1 ENHRY, CDR2 SYGVKD. V was pared by 4 bases and J by 7 bases, with 14 bases between. CDR3 protein: CAISVSGARNSPLHF. DNA of the CDR3: TGTGCCATCAGTGTGTCCGGAGCCAGGAATTCACCCCTCCACTTT.

This chain links TRBV10-3 with TRBJ1-5, with D hard to call. The CDR3 covers 13 residues. The V and J ends lost 4 bases and 1 base respectively, with 5 bases between them. Germline V gives CDR1 ENHRY, CDR2 SYGVKD. The CDR3 nucleotides are TGTGCCATCAGTGGTCTAAGCAATCAGCCCCAGCATTTT. It yields the protein CAISGLSNQPQHF.

This clonotype was recorded at least ten times. The rearrangement joins TRBV19 to TRBJ1-5; D may be TRBD1 (6 bases). V lost 4 bases, J lost 3 bases, and 7 bases lay in between. The germline CDR1 and CDR2 sequences are LNHDA and SQIVND (reference sequence). The CDR3 loop spans 13 amino acids. CDR3 sequence: CASSRTANQPQHF. For the CDR3, the DNA is TGTGCCAGTAGTAGGACAGCCAATCAGCCCCAGCATTTT.

This clonotype was counted at least ten times. This chain links TRBV12-3 or TRBV12-4 with TRBJ1-6; D uncertain. The CDR3 has 16 amino acids. V gave up 6 bases and J gave up 7 bases, with 19 bases separating them. In DNA, the CDR3 is TGTGCCAGCAGCCCAGGCCAAAGGGTATTCAATTCACCCCTCCACTTT. It yields the protein CASSPGQRVFNSPLHF.

This clonotype was detected ten times or more. The chain has TRBV7-2 and TRBJ2-3, with D tentatively TRBD2 (6 bases). The germline CDR1 and CDR2 sequences are SGHTA and FQGNSA. Between the trimmed V and J ends, which lost 1 base and 0 bases, there was a span of 14 bases. The CDR3 runs to 17 residues. CDR3 DNA sequence: TGTGCCAGCAGCTTAGGGAAACGGGGGATGAGCACAGATACGCAGTATTTT. Its protein product is CASSLGKRGMSTDTQYF.

This clonotype was observed many times. The chain joins TRBV20-1 to TRBJ1-3; no clear D. Germline V lookup: CDR1 DFQATT, CDR2 SNEGSKA (reference sequence). V was pared by 5 bases and J by 0 bases, with 11 bases between. The CDR3 covers 14 residues. CDR3 coding DNA: TGCAGTGCTGGAGGTATCGACTCTGGAAACACCATATATTTT. Protein product: CSAGGIDSGNTIYF.

This clonotype has a handful of counts. The chain combines TRBV7-9 with TRBJ2-1, with 11 positions matching TRBD2. V lost 5 bases and J lost 7; bases outside the gene matches: 10. Germline loops: CDR1 SEHNR, CDR2 FQNEAQ (reference sequence). The CDR3 runs to 16 residues. The CDR3 DNA reads as TGTGCCAGCAGCCCAATAGCGGGGGGGCCGCGGAATGAGCAGTTCTTC. Translating it yields CASSPIAGGPRNEQFF.

About this clonotype itself: A clone one base away is much larger, so this may be a read error. The chain has TRBV7-2 and TRBJ2-3; D is tentatively TRBD1 or TRBD2 (5 bases each). The CDR3 totals 14 residues. The germline CDR1 and CDR2 sequences are SGHTA and FQGNSA. The CDR3, as DNA: TGTGCCAGCAGGGGGGATTTCTTCACAGATACGAAGTATTTT. It encodes CASRGDFFTDTKYF.

The chain has TRBV18 and TRBJ1-4; D gene unclear. V was pared by 2 bases and J by 5 bases, with 12 bases between. The germline V gene encodes CDR1 KGHSH and CDR2 LQKENI. This CDR3 spans 15 amino acids. The DNA for the CDR3 is TGTGCCAGCTCACCAGCCCAAGGACGGAATGAAAAACTGTTTTTT. Protein product: CASSPAQGRNEKLFF.

The gene calls are TRBV20-1 and TRBJ2-7; 10 nucleotides match TRBD1. The CDR3 extends over 13 amino acids. The germline V gene encodes CDR1 DFQATT and CDR2 SNEGSKA (reference sequence). J was trimmed by 4 bases and V by 7 bases; bases with no gene match: 7. CDR3 sequence (DNA): TGCAGTGTATCGGACAGGGGGGCTTACGAGCAGTACTTC. This sequence encodes CSVSDRGAYEQYF.

The chain combines TRBV6-1 with TRBJ2-7; TRBD1 is a possible D gene (6 bases). Trimming shortened V by 7 bases and J by 9 bases, and 13 bases separated the two germline ends. The CDR3 length is 11 residues. CDR1 is MNHNS, CDR2 SASEGT, per germline. The DNA of the CDR3 is TGTGCCAGCAAGGGGGTATTCGGGCAGTACTTC. Protein: CASKGVFGQYF.

This clonotype appeared many times. V gene TRBV7-8 combines with J gene TRBJ2-7; 7 bases map to TRBD1. The CDR3 is 14 residues long. Unmatched junction bases numbered 7, after V lost 2 bases and J lost 6 bases. Per the germline V gene, CDR1 is SGHVS and CDR2 is FQNEAQ. The CDR3 nucleotides are TGTGCCAGCAGCTTAACGGGACAGTACGGCGAGCAGTACTTC. Protein product: CASSLTGQYGEQYF. The full variable domain, with the rest looked up from reference TRBV7-8 and TRBJ2-7, is GAGVSQSPRYKVAKRGQDVALRCDPISGHVSLFWYQQALGQGPEFLTYFQNEAQLDKSGLPSDRFFAERPEGSVSTLKIQRTQQEDSAVYLCASSLTGQYGEQYFGPGTRLTVT.

This clonotype was picked up a small number of times. V gene TRBV10-3 combines with J gene TRBJ1-2; D not resolved. Deletions cut 7 bases from V and 4 bases from J, with 13 bases between. The CDR3 sequence is 13 residues long. Germline-derived CDR1 and CDR2 are ENHRY and SYGVKD. The CDR3 region is CAITAQLSYGYTF. Written as DNA, the CDR3 is TGTGCCATCACAGCACAGCTGAGCTATGGCTACACCTTC.

This clonotype was recorded a few times. This chain joins TRBV20-1 and TRBJ1-2; D possibly corresponds to TRBD1 (5 bases). Germline CDR1 and CDR2: DFQATT and SNEGSKA (reference sequence). This CDR3 region has 16 residues. V lost 1 base, J lost 3 bases, and 18 bases lay in between. For the CDR3, the DNA is TGCAGTGCTAGAGCCCGAATCCATCAGGGTCACTATGGCTACACCTTC. Translated: CSARARIHQGHYGYTF.

This clonotype was detected many times. The CDR3 here is CASSLGQENYGYTF. Written as DNA, the CDR3 is TGTGCCAGCAGTCTCGGACAGGAGAACTATGGCTACACCTTC. This chain uses TRBV12-3 or TRBV12-4 with TRBJ1-2; 7 nucleotides align to TRBD1. The CDR3 contains 14 residues. V gave up 5 bases and J gave up 2 bases; unmatched junction bases: 5.

The chain is built from TRBV7-9 and TRBJ2-6; a possible D gene is TRBD1 (5 bases). Trimming took off 3 bases at V and 0 bases at J, with 15 bases between the two ends. From germline, CDR1 is SEHNR and CDR2 FQNEAQ (reference sequence). CDR3 size: 18 residues. The CDR3 coding sequence is TGTGCCAGCAGCTTCCTAGGACAACCAAGCTCTGGGGCCAACGTCCTGACTTTC. Its protein is CASSFLGQPSSGANVLTF.

In this sample, this clonotype turned up many times. The CDR3 coding sequence is TGTGCCAGCAGCCCCCCAGTGAACACTGAAGCTTTCTTT. This sequence encodes CASSPPVNTEAFF. The gene calls are TRBV7-8 and TRBJ1-1; no clear D gene. The CDR3 runs to 13 residues. Trimming stripped 5 bases from V and 0 bases from J, with 7 bases between. Germline CDR1 SGHVS, CDR2 FQNEAQ.